The clone carrying this T cell receptor beta chain was recorded a few times. Its target is not known. This entry is derived from a study of blood T cells in healthy people across ages. Notes on the study in general: Diversity of TCR beta correlated strongly with naive T cell percentage.

The authors ran a second PCR of roughly 7 to 11 cycles using a sample-barcoded 5' primer and a J-beta primer mix. MiXCR, applied by TCRdb to the 5' RACE reads, yields one record per CDR3 protein. This sample yields around 970,000 distinct CDR3 sequences, of which 51% are seen a single time; around 21% belongs to the top ten. The receptor comes from a woman aged 60-70 years in good health. Input material: blood.

CDR3 in amino acids: CASSQEEAGLYEQYF. In DNA form, the CDR3 reads TGTGCCAGCAGCCAAGAAGAAGCGGGCCTTTACGAGCAGTACTTC. The V call is TRBV4-2, the J call TRBJ2-7; TRBD2 might be the D (6 bases). V was trimmed by 0 bases and J by 4 bases, leaving 13 bases between them. Germline V gene lookup returns CDR1 LGHNA and CDR2 YNFKEQ. The CDR3 has 15 amino acids.